These 21 T cell receptor beta chains were all obtained from the same sample, sequenced in a study of cytomegalovirus exposure and HLA in healthy donors. PCR was performed using 60 Vbeta and 13 Jbeta primers. TCRdb's table, derived via immunoSEQ multiplex PCR, lists solely in-frame clones and lacks some. The sample gives 65,000 to 100,000 clones, about 75% of which show up once; 2% to 2.5% is in the top ten. Specimen: PBMCs. The source is a man aged 40-55 years in good health and CMV-seronegative.

CDR3 nucleotides: TGTGCCAGTTCAACCAATGGGCTGGAAGATACGCAGTATTTT. This sequence encodes CASSTNGLEDTQYF. The rearrangement uses TRBV18 and TRBJ2-3; no definite D call. Germline V CDR1 and CDR2: KGHSH, LQKENI. This CDR3 region has 14 residues. The V gene lost 9 bases and the J gene lost 5 bases, with 18 bases spanning the gap.

V gene TRBV25-1 combines with J gene TRBJ2-2, with 9 bases identical to TRBD1. Germline values: CDR1 MGHDK, CDR2 SYGVNS. CDR3 length equals 14 residues. Unmatched junction bases numbered 5, after V lost 0 bases and J lost 12 bases. The CDR3 is CASSEYGGQGKLFF. CDR3 DNA: TGTGCCAGCAGTGAATATGGGGGACAGGGCAAGCTGTTTTTT.

This chain connects TRBV6-1 to TRBJ1-1; 9 bases line up with TRBD1. The CDR3 consists of 13 residues. V dropped 5 bases and J dropped 6; count of bases not matched to a gene: 4. The germline gives CDR1 MNHNS, CDR2 SASEGT. This CDR3 is CASSPGQGPEAFF. For the CDR3, the DNA is TGTGCCAGCAGTCCGGGACAGGGCCCTGAAGCTTTCTTT.

The chain employs TRBV6-4 and TRBJ1-5, with D possibly being TRBD1 (5 bases). Germline values: CDR1 MRHNA, CDR2 SNTAGT. The CDR3 has 20 amino acids. The V gene lost 3 bases and the J gene lost 4 bases, with 28 bases spanning the gap. Written as DNA, the CDR3 is TGTGCCAGCAGTGAGATGGGAGCCCCCAGGGTTCGAAGCGGGAATCAGCCCCAGCATTTT. Its protein product is CASSEMGAPRVRSGNQPQHF.

The V call is TRBV6-5, the J call TRBJ1-1; TRBD1 might be the D (6 bases). This CDR3 comprises 14 residues. Germline CDR1 is MNHEY and CDR2 is SVGAGI. V was clipped by 5 bases and J by 4 bases, with 14 bases between them. The CDR3 DNA follows: TGTGCCAGCAGTGAAACAGGGTTGGGCACTGAAGCTTTCTTT. Its translation is CASSETGLGTEAFF.

This chain uses TRBV7-3 with TRBJ1-2, with TRBD1 matching 9 bases. Germline V CDR1 and CDR2: SGHTA, FQGTGA. There are 13 residues in the CDR3. J was trimmed by 9 bases and V by 4 bases; bases with no gene match: 6. CDR3 region: CASSSGQGGSYTF. The DNA for the CDR3 is TGTGCCAGCAGCTCGGGACAGGGAGGAAGCTACACCTTC.

V and J are TRBV7-9 and TRBJ1-1, with D maybe TRBD1 (5 bases). V lost 5 bases, J lost 4 bases, and 14 bases lay in between. Germline values: CDR1 SEHNR, CDR2 FQNEAQ (reference sequence). This CDR3 has 14 residues. CDR3 loop: CASSRDGRGTEAFF. CDR3 sequence (DNA): TGTGCCAGCAGCAGGGACGGGAGGGGCACTGAAGCTTTCTTT.

CDR3 region: CASISNSRELFF. Here the CDR3 DNA reads TGTGCCAGCATCTCCAACTCGAGGGAGCTGTTTTTT. This chain links TRBV28 with TRBJ2-2, with D uncertain. CDR3 length: 12 residues. The V end lost 7 bases, the J end lost 9 bases, and 12 bases lay between the germline ends. CDR1 and CDR2 from the germline V gene are MDHEN and SYDVKM. Using reference TRBV28 and TRBJ2-2 for the parts outside the CDR3, the full variable domain is DVKVTQSSRYLVKRTGEKVFLECVQDMDHENMFWYRQDPGLGLRLIYFSYDVKMKEKGDIPEGYSVSREKKERFSLILESASTNQTSMYLCASISNSRELFFGEGSRLTVL.

This sequence joins TRBV27 and TRBJ1-5, with a weak D call TRBD1 (5 bases). The CDR3 sequence is 12 residues long. Trimming left V 4 bases short and J 12 bases short, with 13 bases between. The V gene's germline CDR1 is MNHEY and CDR2 SMNVEV (reference sequence). The chain's CDR3 is CASSSAGGLQHF. Written as DNA, the CDR3 is TGTGCCAGCAGTTCGGCCGGGGGACTCCAGCATTTT.

This chain uses TRBV12-5 with TRBJ2-3; 9 bases agree with TRBD2. The CDR3 spans 16 residues. Germline CDR1 and CDR2: LGHNT and FRNRAP. Trimming cost V 1 base and J 4 bases; bases outside gene matches: 6. The CDR3: CASGLGSGLASDTQYF. The DNA for the CDR3 is TGTGCTAGTGGTTTGGGGTCGGGACTAGCATCAGATACGCAGTATTTT.

This clone was seen once. As DNA, the CDR3 is TGTGCCAGCAGAGGGTCGAGACAGGCCAACACCGGGGAGCTGTTTTTT. The encoded protein is CASRGSRQANTGELFF. The rearrangement joins TRBV11-2 to TRBJ2-2, with D tentatively TRBD1 (6 bases). Looked up from germline, CDR1 is SGHAT and CDR2 is FQNNGV. The CDR3 totals 16 residues. Trimming took 6 bases from V and 2 from J, leaving 16 bases between them.

The V and J genes are TRBV7-9 and TRBJ2-7; the D is unclear. This CDR3 has 14 residues. CDR1 and CDR2 (germline): SEHNR, FQNEAQ (reference sequence). The V and J ends lost 1 base and 0 bases respectively, with 7 bases between them. Here the CDR3 reads CASSLGQSSYEQYF. CDR3 sequence (DNA): TGTGCCAGCAGCTTAGGCCAGTCCTCCTACGAGCAGTACTTC.

The chain has TRBV19 and TRBJ1-5; a possible D gene is TRBD1 (6 bases). Germline CDR1 and CDR2: LNHDA and SQIVND (reference sequence). The CDR3 consists of 16 residues. V dropped 1 base and J dropped 4 bases, with 14 bases sitting between them. This CDR3 is CASSIVPGTPNQPQHF. The CDR3 DNA reads TGTGCCAGTAGTATAGTTCCCGGGACACCTAATCAGCCCCAGCATTTT.

The chain is built from TRBV18 and TRBJ2-3; the match to TRBD2 covers 11 bases. The CDR3 contains 16 residues. Looked up from germline, CDR1 is KGHSH and CDR2 is LQKENI. V shed 0 bases, J shed 1 base, and the junction held 0 bases outside the gene matches. The chain's CDR3 is CASSPPSGGGTDTQYF. CDR3 nucleotides: TGTGCCAGCTCACCACCTAGCGGGGGGGGCACAGATACGCAGTATTTT.

This chain joins TRBV9 and TRBJ2-7, with a tentative D call TRBD1 (6 bases). The CDR3 is 18 amino acids. Trimming shortened V by 4 bases and J by 6 bases, and 29 bases separated the two germline ends. CDR1 is SGDLS and CDR2 is YYNGEE in the germline V gene. CDR3 in amino acids: CASSPHLVGPGEASEQYF. The CDR3 nucleotides read TGTGCCAGCAGCCCCCACCTAGTCGGGCCAGGGGAAGCTAGCGAGCAGTACTTC.

The J gene is TRBJ1-4, the V gene TRBV2; D perhaps matches TRBD1 (5 bases). CDR1 and CDR2 (germline): SNHLY, FYNNEI. The germline V and J ends were trimmed by 2 bases and 4 bases, with 11 bases remaining between them. The CDR3 has 15 amino acids. In DNA form, the CDR3 reads TGTGCCAGCAGTGAAAGGGATAGGGGTAATGAAAAACTGTTTTTT. This translates into CASSERDRGNEKLFF.

This clone was seen only once. This sequence joins TRBV6-1 and TRBJ2-1; 14 bases map to TRBD2. The V and J ends lost 1 base and 4 bases, in that order; junction bases with no gene match: 9. Germline V gene lookup returns CDR1 MNHNS and CDR2 SASEGT. There are 19 residues in the CDR3. The CDR3 loop reads CASSEGLAGGPPPYNEQFF. The CDR3, as DNA: TGTGCCAGCAGTGAAGGACTAGCGGGGGGGCCTCCTCCATACAATGAGCAGTTCTTC.

The CDR3 loop reads CASSSTGAGDTEAFF. The CDR3, as DNA: TGTGCCAGCAGCTCCACAGGGGCCGGGGACACTGAAGCTTTCTTT. This sequence joins TRBV11-3 and TRBJ1-1; 7 bases line up with TRBD1. V lost 4 bases to trimming and J lost 3 bases; unmatched junction nucleotides: 8. CDR1 and CDR2 (germline): SGHNT, YENEEA. CDR3 length equals 15 residues. Complete variable domain (other parts from reference TRBV11-3 and TRBJ1-1): EAGVVQSPRYKIIEKKQPVAFWCNPISGHNTLYWYLQNLGQGPELLIRYENEEAVDDSQLPKDRFSAERLKGVDSTLKIQPAELGDSAVYLCASSSTGAGDTEAFFGQGTRLTVV.

This clone appeared once. This chain links TRBV2 with TRBJ2-7; 8 nucleotides match TRBD1. V trimming: 4 bases; J trimming: 2 bases; junction bases outside the gene matches: 10. Per germline, CDR1 SNHLY and CDR2 FYNNEI. The CDR3 is 16 amino acids. The CDR3 DNA is TGTGCCAGCAGTGGGACAGGGCTATCCTCGACCTACGAGCAGTACTTC. It is translated as CASSGTGLSSTYEQYF.

The rearrangement uses TRBV9 and TRBJ2-3; 11 nucleotides match TRBD2. This CDR3 is 17 amino acids long. After removal of 1 base from V and 1 base from J, the junction contained 5 bases not matched to a gene. Looked up from germline, CDR1 is SGDLS and CDR2 is YYNGEE. This CDR3 is CASSVMGSGRGTDTQYF. The CDR3 DNA sequence: TGTGCCAGCAGCGTAATGGGTAGCGGGAGGGGCACAGATACGCAGTATTTT.

The V and J genes are TRBV29-1 and TRBJ2-1, with 8 bases fitting TRBD2. CDR3 length equals 14 residues. Germline lookup yields CDR1 SQVTM and CDR2 ANQGSEA. J gave up 5 bases and V 6 bases, and 9 bases lay outside the gene matches. CDR3 amino acids: CSVRLAGGHNEQFF. The CDR3 DNA follows: TGCAGCGTGCGTCTAGCGGGCGGCCACAATGAGCAGTTCTTC.